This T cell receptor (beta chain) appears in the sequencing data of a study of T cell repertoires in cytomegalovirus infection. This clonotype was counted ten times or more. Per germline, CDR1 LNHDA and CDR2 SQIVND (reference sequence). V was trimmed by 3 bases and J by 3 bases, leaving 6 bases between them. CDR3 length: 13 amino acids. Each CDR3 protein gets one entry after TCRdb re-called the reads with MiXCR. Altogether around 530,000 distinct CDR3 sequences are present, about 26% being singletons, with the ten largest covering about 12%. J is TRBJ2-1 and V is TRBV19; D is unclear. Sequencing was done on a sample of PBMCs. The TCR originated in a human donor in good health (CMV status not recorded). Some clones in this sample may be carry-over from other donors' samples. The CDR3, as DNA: TGTGCCAGTAGTATTAGTAGCTACAATGAGCAGTTCTTC. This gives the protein CASSISSYNEQFF.